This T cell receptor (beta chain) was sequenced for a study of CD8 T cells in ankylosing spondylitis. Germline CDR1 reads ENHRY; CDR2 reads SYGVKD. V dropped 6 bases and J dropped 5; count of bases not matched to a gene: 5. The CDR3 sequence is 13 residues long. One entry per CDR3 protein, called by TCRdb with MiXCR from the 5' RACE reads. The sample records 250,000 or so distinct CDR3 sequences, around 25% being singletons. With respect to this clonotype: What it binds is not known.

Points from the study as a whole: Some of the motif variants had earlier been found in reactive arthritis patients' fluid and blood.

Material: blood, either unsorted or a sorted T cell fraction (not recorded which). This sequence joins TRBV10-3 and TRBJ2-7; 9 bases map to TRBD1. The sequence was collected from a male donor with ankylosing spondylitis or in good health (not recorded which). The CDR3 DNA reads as TGTGCCATCAGGGGGACAGGGAAGGACGAGCAGTACTTC. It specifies CAIRGTGKDEQYF.